Below are 23 T cell receptor beta chains sequenced from a single sample in a study of cytomegalovirus exposure and HLA in healthy donors. Use of 60 Vbeta and 13 Jbeta primers characterized the PCR. The table came from immunoSEQ multiplex PCR; TCRdb's copy has only in-frame clones and leaves some out. This sample has approximately 120,000 clones, with approximately 71% found just once. The source material was PBMCs. These TCRs come from a woman between 70 and 85 years old in good health and CMV-seropositive.

The CDR3 DNA follows: TGTGCCAGCTCGCAAGGACAGGTCCGCTCTGGAAACACCATATATTTT. It specifies CASSQGQVRSGNTIYF. This chain joins TRBV18 and TRBJ1-3, with 7 bases identical to TRBD1. The V segment lost 6 bases and the J segment 0 bases; nucleotides outside the gene matches: 8. Germline loops: CDR1 KGHSH, CDR2 LQKENI. The CDR3 loop spans 16 amino acids.

The V and J genes are TRBV2 and TRBJ2-1; 7 positions match TRBD1. The trim removed 8 bases at V and 9 bases at J, leaving 13 bases unmatched. Germline-derived CDR1 and CDR2 are SNHLY and FYNNEI. The CDR3 totals 14 residues. CDR3: CASQSGNPGGEQFF. The CDR3 DNA follows: TGTGCCAGCCAAAGTGGAAACCCAGGGGGTGAGCAGTTCTTC.

The chain is built from TRBV4-2 and TRBJ2-1; the match to TRBD2 covers 9 bases. The length of the CDR3 is 17 residues. Trimming took 0 bases from V and 2 from J; bases not matched to a gene: 5. CDR1 LGHNA and CDR2 YNFKEQ come from the germline V gene. The CDR3 loop reads CASSQDSSGGPYNEQFF. The CDR3 bases are TGTGCCAGCAGCCAAGATAGTAGCGGGGGCCCCTACAATGAGCAGTTCTTC.

This clone appeared once. This chain joins TRBV6-6 and TRBJ2-1; TRBD2 matches at 10 bases. Germline trimming cut 7 bases from V and 8 bases from J; bases unmatched to any gene: 8. CDR1 is MNHNY and CDR2 is SVGAGI in the germline V gene (reference sequence). This CDR3 spans 14 amino acids. CDR3 nucleotide sequence: TGTGCCAGCATTATGAGCGGGGGGGGCGATGAGCAGTTCTTC. Translating it yields CASIMSGGGDEQFF.

The gene calls are TRBV18 and TRBJ1-6; the D gene is possibly TRBD1 (6 bases). Trimming cost V 5 bases and J 4 bases, with 15 bases left between them. Germline-derived CDR1 and CDR2 are KGHSH and LQKENI. This CDR3 has 16 amino acids. CDR3 sequence reads: CASSSRQEAYNSPLHF. CDR3 bases: TGTGCCAGCTCAAGTCGACAGGAGGCTTATAATTCACCCCTCCACTTT.

About this clone: Mismatch with germline at one junction end may stem from a read error. The J gene is TRBJ2-3, the V gene TRBV30; 13 nucleotides match TRBD2. Germline CDR1 GTSNPN, CDR2 SVGIG (reference sequence). The CDR3 totals 19 residues. The CDR3 DNA reads TGTGCCCGGAGTAAGCGTGGGACCCGACTAGCGGGGGGAGCAGATACGCAGTATTTT. Translating gives CARSKRGTRLAGGADTQYF.

This clone showed up just a few times. The chain carries TRBV30 and TRBJ1-1, with 7 bases lining up with TRBD1. Trimming at V came to 2 bases and at J to 0 bases, leaving 3 bases not matched to a gene. This CDR3 is 14 amino acids long. Germline CDR1 reads GTSNPN; CDR2 reads SVGIG (reference sequence). CDR3 amino acids: CAWSTTGVNTEAFF. The CDR3 nucleotides read TGTGCCTGGAGTACTACAGGGGTGAACACTGAAGCTTTCTTT.

This chain uses TRBV19 with TRBJ1-5; 7 bases are a match to TRBD1. Trimming cost V 9 bases and J 5 bases; bases outside gene matches: 10. CDR1 and CDR2 from the germline V gene are LNHDA and SQIVND (reference sequence). This CDR3 contains 14 residues. The CDR3 loop reads CASGTVYRYQPQHF. In nucleotides, the CDR3 is TGTGCCAGCGGGACAGTTTACAGATATCAGCCCCAGCATTTT.

This clone was counted a single time. This chain joins TRBV7-9 and TRBJ2-7; D is uncertain. The CDR3 length is 15 residues. Germline V gene lookup returns CDR1 SEHNR and CDR2 FQNEAQ (reference sequence). Trimming left V 2 bases short and J 7 bases short, with 18 bases between. The DNA for the CDR3 is TGTGCCAGCAGCTTACAAGGCCACCTACCGGGTGAGCAGTACTTC. Its protein is CASSLQGHLPGEQYF.

Only one count was recorded for this clone. The V call is TRBV30, the J call TRBJ2-2, with D perhaps TRBD2 (6 bases). Between the trimmed V and J ends, which lost 3 bases and 5 bases, there was a span of 16 bases. Germline CDR1 reads GTSNPN; CDR2 reads SVGIG (reference sequence). The CDR3 totals 15 residues. The CDR3 DNA is TGTGCCTGGAGCTGGCCGGGACTCTCAACCGGGGAGCTGTTTTTT. Its protein is CAWSWPGLSTGELFF.

The chain carries TRBV29-1 and TRBJ2-1, with D perhaps TRBD1 (5 bases). Germline loops: CDR1 SQVTM, CDR2 ANQGSEA. Trimming left V 2 bases short and J 10 bases short, with 12 bases between. The CDR3 spans 12 residues. The CDR3 region is CSVETGPGEQFF. In DNA form, the CDR3 reads TGCAGCGTTGAAACCGGCCCAGGGGAGCAGTTCTTC.

The CDR3 sequence is CASSLQDTIYF. In DNA, the CDR3 is TGTGCCAGCAGCTTACAAGACACCATATATTTT. The chain links TRBV5-6 to TRBJ1-3; D unclear. V was shortened by 2 bases and J by 8 bases, with 5 bases between the two germline ends. CDR1 and CDR2 from the germline V gene are SGHDT and YYEEEE. The CDR3 consists of 11 residues.

The V and J genes are TRBV18 and TRBJ2-2; TRBD2 aligns across 11 bases. After removal of 4 bases from V and 6 bases from J, the junction contained 4 bases not matched to a gene. CDR3 length equals 15 residues. CDR1 is KGHSH, CDR2 LQKENI, per germline. Written as DNA, the CDR3 is TGTGCCAGCTCACGGGAACTAGCGGGGGCCGGGGAGCTGTTTTTT. It yields the protein CASSRELAGAGELFF. Full variable domain (outside the CDR3, taken from reference TRBV18 and TRBJ2-2): NAGVMQNPRHLVRRRGQEARLRCSPMKGHSHVYWYRQLPEEGLKFMVYLQKENIIDESGMPKERFSAEFPKEGPSILRIQQVVRGDSAAYFCASSRELAGAGELFFGEGSRLTVL.

The rearrangement links TRBV5-1 to TRBJ2-7; TRBD2 is a possible D gene (6 bases). Per germline, CDR1 SGHRS and CDR2 YFSETQ. V was trimmed by 3 bases and J by 0 bases, leaving 16 bases between them. CDR3 length: 16 residues. CDR3 amino acids: CASSSGETVGSYEQYF. In DNA form, the CDR3 reads TGCGCCAGCAGCTCGGGGGAGACTGTCGGCTCCTACGAGCAGTACTTC.

As DNA, the CDR3 is TGTGCCTGGAGTACTCAGGGGGATCAGCCCCAGCATTTT. This gives the protein CAWSTQGDQPQHF. The chain employs TRBV30 and TRBJ1-5, with 7 bases identical to TRBD1. This CDR3 region has 13 residues. V was clipped by 2 bases and J by 5 bases; unmatched bases: 3. Germline-derived CDR1 and CDR2 are GTSNPN and SVGIG (reference sequence).

The chain combines TRBV6-6 with TRBJ1-2; D possibly corresponds to TRBD1 (5 bases). The germline gives CDR1 MNHNY, CDR2 SVGAGI (reference sequence). Deletions cut 2 bases from V and 8 bases from J, with 9 bases between. This CDR3 has 12 amino acids. The CDR3 DNA sequence: TGTGCCAGCAGTTACGAGGGGAGGGGCTACACCTTC. This gives the protein CASSYEGRGYTF.

The J gene is TRBJ1-2, the V gene TRBV14, with TRBD1 identical over 7 bases. This CDR3 contains 15 residues. In germline, CDR1 is SGHDN, CDR2 FVKESK. The trim removed 4 bases at V and 4 bases at J, leaving 9 bases unmatched. DNA for the CDR3: TGTGCCAGCAGCCGTATAGGGGGCAAGAGCTATGGCTACACCTTC. It encodes CASSRIGGKSYGYTF.

This clone was seen a handful of times. At the DNA level, this CDR3 is encoded by other sequences in the same sample as well. In DNA form, the CDR3 reads TGTGCCAGCAGCTTAGCCCTTGGGGGGGGCCAAGAGACCCAGTACTTC. Its protein product is CASSLALGGGQETQYF. J is TRBJ2-5 and V is TRBV11-2; 7 nucleotides line up with TRBD2. The CDR3 totals 16 residues. CDR1 and CDR2 (germline): SGHAT, FQNNGV. After removal of 1 base from V and 1 base from J, the junction contained 6 bases not matched to a gene.

The CDR3 reads CAWSRGLQETQYF. The DNA of the CDR3 is TGTGCCTGGAGTCGGGGACTACAAGAGACCCAGTACTTC. The rearrangement joins TRBV30 to TRBJ2-5; TRBD2 matches at 7 bases. With 2 bases clipped from V and 2 bases from J, the junction kept 2 bases outside the gene matches. The CDR3 loop spans 13 amino acids. The V gene's germline CDR1 is GTSNPN and CDR2 SVGIG (reference sequence). The entire variable domain, with the rest obtained from reference TRBV30 and TRBJ2-5, is as follows: SQTIHQWPATLVQPVGSPLSLECTVEGTSNPNLYWYRQAAGRGLQLLFYSVGIGQISSEVPQNLSASRPQDRQFILSSKKLLLSDSGFYLCAWSRGLQETQYFGPGTRLLVL.

This chain joins TRBV29-1 and TRBJ2-7, with TRBD1 as a possible D gene (6 bases). Germline values: CDR1 SQVTM, CDR2 ANQGSEA. This CDR3 region has 12 residues. Trimming pared 3 bases from V and 3 bases from J, leaving 9 bases between. The CDR3 spells CSVDPDSYEQYF. The CDR3 DNA reads as TGCAGCGTTGACCCGGACAGCTACGAGCAGTACTTC.

The chain combines TRBV5-4 with TRBJ1-1; weak D call: TRBD1 (6 bases). This CDR3 has 16 residues. The V and J ends lost 3 bases and 1 base respectively, with 16 bases between them. Germline assignment: CDR1 SGHNT and CDR2 YYREEE (reference sequence). The CDR3 DNA follows: TGTGCCAGCAGCTCCACTGGGGTGGGGGCGAACACTGAAGCTTTCTTT. Protein product: CASSSTGVGANTEAFF.

The V call is TRBV5-1, the J call TRBJ2-5, with D tentatively TRBD1 (5 bases). The V and J ends lost 4 bases and 3 bases respectively, with 16 bases between them. Germline CDR1 is SGHRS and CDR2 is YFSETQ. CDR3 length equals 15 residues. The CDR3 nucleotides read TGCGCCAGCAGCCCCGGACAAGGAGTGAAAGAGACCCAGTACTTC. It translates to CASSPGQGVKETQYF.

The rearrangement joins TRBV11-1 to TRBJ2-3; D is possibly TRBD1 (5 bases). Trimming left V 5 bases short and J 3 bases short, with 12 bases between. Looked up from germline, CDR1 is SGHAT and CDR2 is FQDESV (reference sequence). There are 14 residues in the CDR3. As DNA, the CDR3 is TGTGCCAGCAGCCGGACAACTTCAACAGATACGCAGTATTTT. It is translated as CASSRTTSTDTQYF.